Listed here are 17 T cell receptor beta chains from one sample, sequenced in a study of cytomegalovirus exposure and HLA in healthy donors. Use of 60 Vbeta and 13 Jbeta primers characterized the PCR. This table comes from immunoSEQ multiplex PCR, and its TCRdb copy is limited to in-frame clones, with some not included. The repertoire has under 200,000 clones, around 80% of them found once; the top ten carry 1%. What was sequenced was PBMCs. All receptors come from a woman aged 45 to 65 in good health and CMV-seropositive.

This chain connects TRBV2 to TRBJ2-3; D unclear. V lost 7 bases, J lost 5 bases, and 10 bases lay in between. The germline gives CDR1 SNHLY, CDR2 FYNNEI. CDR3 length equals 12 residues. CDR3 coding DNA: TGTGCCAGCACCGTCGCTATAGATACGCAGTATTTT. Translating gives CASTVAIDTQYF.

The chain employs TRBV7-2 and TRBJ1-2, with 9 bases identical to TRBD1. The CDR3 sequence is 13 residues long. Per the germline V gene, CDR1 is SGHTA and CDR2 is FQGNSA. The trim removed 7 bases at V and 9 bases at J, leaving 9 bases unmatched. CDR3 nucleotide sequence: TGTGCCAGCACCTCCGGGACAGGGTTTCGCTACACCTTC. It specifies CASTSGTGFRYTF.

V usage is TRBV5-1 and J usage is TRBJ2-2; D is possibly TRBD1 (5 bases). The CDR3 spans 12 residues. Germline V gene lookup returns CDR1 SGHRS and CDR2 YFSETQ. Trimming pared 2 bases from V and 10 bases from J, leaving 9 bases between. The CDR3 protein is CASSFQGAELFF. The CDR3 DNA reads TGCGCCAGCAGCTTCCAGGGCGCGGAGCTGTTTTTT.

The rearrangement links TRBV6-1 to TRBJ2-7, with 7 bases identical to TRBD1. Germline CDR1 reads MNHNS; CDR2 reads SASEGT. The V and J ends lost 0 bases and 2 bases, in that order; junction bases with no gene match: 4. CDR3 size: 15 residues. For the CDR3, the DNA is TGTGCCAGCAGTGAAGCCGGGACAGTGACCTACGAGCAGTACTTC. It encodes CASSEAGTVTYEQYF.

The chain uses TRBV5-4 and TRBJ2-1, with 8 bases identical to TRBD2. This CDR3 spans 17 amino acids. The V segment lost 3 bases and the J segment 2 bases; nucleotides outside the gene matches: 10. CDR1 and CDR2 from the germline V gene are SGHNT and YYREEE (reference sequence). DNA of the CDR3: TGTGCCAGCAGCTGGGGCGGGGCGGGGGGTCCCTACAATGAGCAGTTCTTC. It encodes CASSWGGAGGPYNEQFF.

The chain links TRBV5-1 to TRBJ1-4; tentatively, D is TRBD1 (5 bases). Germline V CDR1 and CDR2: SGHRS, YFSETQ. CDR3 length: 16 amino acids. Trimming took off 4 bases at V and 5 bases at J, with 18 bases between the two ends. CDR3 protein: CASSPNPGELNEKLFF. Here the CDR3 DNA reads TGCGCCAGCAGCCCCAACCCGGGGGAATTAAATGAAAAACTGTTTTTT.

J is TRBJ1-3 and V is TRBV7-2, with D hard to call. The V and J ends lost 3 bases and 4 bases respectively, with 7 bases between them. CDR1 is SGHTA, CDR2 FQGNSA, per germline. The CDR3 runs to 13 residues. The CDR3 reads CASSFGRGNTIYF. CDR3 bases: TGTGCCAGCAGCTTTGGGAGGGGAAACACCATATATTTT.

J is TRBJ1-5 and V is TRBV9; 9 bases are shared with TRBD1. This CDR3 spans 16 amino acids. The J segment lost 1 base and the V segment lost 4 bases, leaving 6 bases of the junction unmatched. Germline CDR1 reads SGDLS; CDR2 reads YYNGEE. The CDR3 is CASSLGTGMSNQPQHF. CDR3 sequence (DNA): TGTGCCAGCAGCCTTGGGACAGGGATGAGCAATCAGCCCCAGCATTTT.

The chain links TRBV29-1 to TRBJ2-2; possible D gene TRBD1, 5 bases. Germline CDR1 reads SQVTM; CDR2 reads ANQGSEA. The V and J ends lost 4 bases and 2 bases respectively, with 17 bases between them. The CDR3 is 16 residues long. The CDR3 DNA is TGCAGCGTTGGGGGCAGCTCGGTCCACAACACCGGGGAGCTGTTTTTT. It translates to CSVGGSSVHNTGELFF.

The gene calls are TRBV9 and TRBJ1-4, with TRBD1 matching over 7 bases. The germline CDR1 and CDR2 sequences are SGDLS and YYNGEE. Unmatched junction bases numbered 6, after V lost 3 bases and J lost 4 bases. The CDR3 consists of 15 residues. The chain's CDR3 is CASSGTGEGNEKLFF. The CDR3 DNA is TGTGCCAGCAGCGGAACAGGGGAAGGTAATGAAAAACTGTTTTTT.

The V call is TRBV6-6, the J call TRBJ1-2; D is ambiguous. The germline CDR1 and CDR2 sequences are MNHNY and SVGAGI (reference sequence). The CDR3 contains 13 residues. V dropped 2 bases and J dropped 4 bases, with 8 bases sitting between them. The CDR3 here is CASSYEEGYGYTF. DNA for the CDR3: TGTGCCAGCAGTTACGAGGAGGGCTATGGCTACACCTTC.

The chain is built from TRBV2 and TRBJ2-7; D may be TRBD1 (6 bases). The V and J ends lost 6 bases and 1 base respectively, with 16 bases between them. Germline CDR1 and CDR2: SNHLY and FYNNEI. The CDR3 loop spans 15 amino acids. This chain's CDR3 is CASSLNTGLSYEQYF. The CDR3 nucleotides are TGTGCCAGCAGCCTCAATACAGGGCTTTCCTACGAGCAGTACTTC.

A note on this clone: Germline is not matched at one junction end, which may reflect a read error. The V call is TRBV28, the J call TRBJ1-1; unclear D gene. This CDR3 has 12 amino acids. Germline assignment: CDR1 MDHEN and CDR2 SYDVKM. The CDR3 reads CASSLGYRLAGF. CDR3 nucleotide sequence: TGTGCCAGCAGTTTAGGGTATCGGCTGGCGGGTTTT.

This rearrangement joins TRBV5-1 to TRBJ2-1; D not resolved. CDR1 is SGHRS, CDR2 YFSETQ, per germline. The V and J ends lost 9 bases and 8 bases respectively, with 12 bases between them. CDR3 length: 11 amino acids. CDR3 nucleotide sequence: TGCGCCACCCAGTGGTCAGATGAGCAGTTCTTC. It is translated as CATQWSDEQFF.

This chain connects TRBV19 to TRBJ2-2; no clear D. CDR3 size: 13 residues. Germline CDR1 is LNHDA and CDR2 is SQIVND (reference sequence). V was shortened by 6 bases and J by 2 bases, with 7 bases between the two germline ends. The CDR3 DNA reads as TGTGCCAGTAGAGAGGTAAACACCGGGGAGCTGTTTTTT. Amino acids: CASREVNTGELFF.

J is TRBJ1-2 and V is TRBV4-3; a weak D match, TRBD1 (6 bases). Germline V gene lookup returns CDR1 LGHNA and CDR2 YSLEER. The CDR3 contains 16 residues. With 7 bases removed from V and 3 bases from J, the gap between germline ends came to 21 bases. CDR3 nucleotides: TGCGCCAGCAACGCAAGATGGAACAGGGTAGACTATGGCTACACCTTC. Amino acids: CASNARWNRVDYGYTF.

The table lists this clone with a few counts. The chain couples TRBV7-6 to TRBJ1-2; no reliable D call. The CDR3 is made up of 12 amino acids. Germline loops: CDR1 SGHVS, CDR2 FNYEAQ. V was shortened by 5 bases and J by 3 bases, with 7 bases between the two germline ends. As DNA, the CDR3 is TGTGCCAGCAGCCTCGGGGACTATGGCTACACCTTC. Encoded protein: CASSLGDYGYTF.